Listed below are T cell receptor beta chains from one sample, sequenced in a study of identical twins. TCRdb called the 5' RACE reads again in MiXCR, with one record for every CDR3 protein. The profile shows about 530,000 distinct CDR3 sequences, 12% to 15% of them singletons. The same sample was also used in a study of yellow fever vaccine responses in identical twins.

The specimen sequenced was CD4+ T cells sorted from blood. The receptors were gathered from a woman under 30 in good health. Both conserved end residues are part of each CDR3. D genes are given only for firm matches. Only part of the rows carry a size: once, few, many, or a class if the clone is expanded.

v_gene	j_gene	abundance	d_gene	CDR3nt	CDR3aa
TRBV4-1	TRBJ1-2	few	TRBD1	TGCGCCAGCAGCCACGCGGACAGGGGGCTCTTGGGCTACACCTTC	CASSHADRGLLGYTF
TRBV20-1	TRBJ2-3	.	.	TGCAGTGCTCCCGACTTAGCCTCCGGGGCAGATACGCAGTATTTT	CSAPDLASGADTQYF
TRBV6-5	TRBJ1-4	many	TRBD1	TGTGCCAGCAGGGGACAGGCTAATGAAAAACTGTTTTTT	CASRGQANEKLFF
TRBV6-1	TRBJ2-4	few	.	TGTGCCAGCAGACCTAACCAGGGATGGAGAAACATTCAGTACTTC	CASRPNQGWRNIQYF
TRBV3-1	TRBJ2-2	.	TRBD2	TGTGCCAGCAGCCAAAAAATTCGGGCTAGCGGGAACACCGGGGAGCTGTTTTTT	CASSQKIRASGNTGELFF
TRBV5-1	TRBJ1-6	few	TRBD1	TGCGCCAGCAGCTTGGGACGGACAGGGGATAACACCCTCCACTTT	CASSLGRTGDNTLHF
TRBV20-1	TRBJ1-5	.	.	TGCAGTACTCATCCAGGGGTTCGGGGCAATCAGCCCCAGCATTTT	CSTHPGVRGNQPQHF
TRBV20-1	TRBJ2-1	few	.	TGCAGTGCTAGAGATCGTCGGGGTTACAATGAGCAGTTCTTC	CSARDRRGYNEQFF
TRBV20-1	TRBJ1-1	few	.	TGCAGTGCTAGAGATCTTGGGGCGGCGAACACTGAAGCTTTCTTT	CSARDLGAANTEAFF
TRBV2	TRBJ2-3	.	.	TGTGCCAGCAGTCGGTTAGGGGGAGGTGGAGATACGCAGTATTTT	CASSRLGGGGDTQYF
TRBV29-1	TRBJ2-7	.	.	TGCAGCGTCCTCACTAGCCTCTACGAGCAGTACTTC	CSVLTSLYEQYF
TRBV10-3	TRBJ2-5	many	.	TGTGCCATCAGTGGCGGGCAGAAAGAGACCCAGTACTTC	CAISGGQKETQYF
TRBV18	TRBJ2-3	.	TRBD1	TGTGCCAGCACAAACCGGGACAGGGGAAGGGATACGCAGTATTTT	CASTNRDRGRDTQYF
TRBV24-1	TRBJ2-1	few	.	TGTGCCACCAGTGCGGCAGGAAGATCCCTTTGGCACTACAATGAGCAGTTCTTC	CATSAAGRSLWHYNEQFF
TRBV2	TRBJ2-3	few	.	TGTGCCAGCAGTGAACTTATTCGTTCACAGTCTAGCACAGATACGCAGTATTTT	CASSELIRSQSSTDTQYF